Listed below are T cell receptor beta chains from one sample, sequenced in a study of blood T cell repertoires in COVID-19. The table came from immunoSEQ multiplex PCR; TCRdb's copy has only in-frame clones and leaves some out. The repertoire has tens of thousands of clones, around 81% of them found once; the top ten carry 25% to 30%. The source material was peripheral blood. The receptors derive from a human donor in a cohort sampled during active COVID-19. Both conserved end residues are part of each CDR3. The D gene is left open where the match is weak. Clone size is given for some rows only: seen once, a few or many times, or a class if the clone is expanded.

v_call	j_call	clone_size	d_call	cdr3_length	cdr3_nt	cdr3_aa
TRBV20-1	TRBJ2-1	once	-	16	TGCAGTGCTAGTCGGGGGGGGGCACAGGGGTACAATGAGCAGTTCTTC	CSASRGGAQGYNEQFF
TRBV6-5	TRBJ1-4	-	-	15	TGTGCCAGCAGCCCCCAGGACACTTCTAATGAAAAACTGTTTTTT	CASSPQDTSNEKLFF
TRBV5-1	TRBJ1-1	-	-	14	TGCGCCAGCAGGGGAGACGTTTCAAACACTGAAGCTTTCTTT	CASRGDVSNTEAFF
TRBV18	TRBJ2-6	-	TRBD1	17	TGTGCCAGCTCAAAGCAGGGGGTCCCCTCTGGGGCCAACGTCCTGACTTTC	CASSKQGVPSGANVLTF
TRBV5-5	TRBJ1-5	-	TRBD1	16	TGTGCCAGCAGTCCAAGGCCGGGACAGGGAAATCAGCCCCAGCATTTT	CASSPRPGQGNQPQHF
TRBV19	TRBJ1-5	-	-	13	TGTGCCAGTAGTATACGAACCGAGCAGCCCCAGCATTTT	CASSIRTEQPQHF
TRBV7-2	TRBJ2-1	-	TRBD2	16	TGTGCCAGCAGCTTGGGAGGGACGGTTTCCTACAATGAGCAGTTCTTC	CASSLGGTVSYNEQFF
TRBV24-1	TRBJ2-1	-	-	19	TGTGCCACCAGTGATGACCGCCCGTGGACAACCAACTCCTACAATGAGCAGTTCTTC	CATSDDRPWTTNSYNEQFF
TRBV27	TRBJ1-1	-	TRBD1	15	TGTGCCAGCAGTCCCTGGACAGGGCGGAACACTGAAGCTTTCTTT	CASSPWTGRNTEAFF
TRBV18	TRBJ2-3	-	-	13	TGTGCCAGCTCCCCCTCGTTCACAGATACGCAGTATTTT	CASSPSFTDTQYF
TRBV15	TRBJ1-5	-	-	18	TGTGCCACCAGCAGAGTAATTCAGGCTAGGGGGACGAATCAGCCCCAGCATTTT	CATSRVIQARGTNQPQHF